This T cell receptor beta chain was captured in a study of blood T cell repertoires in COVID-19. About the study: The samples span acute and convalescent COVID-19 from the United States, Italy and Spain. PBMCs, B-cell-depleted T cells, or T cells provided the cDNA or gDNA that made up the material.

Germline trimming cut 4 bases from V and 4 bases from J; bases unmatched to any gene: 4. From germline, CDR1 is SGHNT and CDR2 YYREEE (reference sequence). There are 14 residues in the CDR3. Original processing notes: Cell counts per sample came from amplifying reference gene primers. Assay used: immunoSEQ multiplex PCR; TCRdb lists only in-frame clones, some missing. V, J and clone size are taken as reported in that table, and D and trimming were inferred from the DNA itself. The sample yields 75,000 to 90,000 clones, over 80% seen once. J is TRBJ1-4 and V is TRBV5-4; 7 nucleotides line up with TRBD1. This clonotype was sampled from a man older than 75 with active or convalescent COVID-19. The sequencing sample was made of peripheral blood. The CDR3, as DNA: TGTGCCAGCAGCCTGGACAGGCGTAATGAAAAACTGTTTTTT. Translated: CASSLDRRNEKLFF.